This T cell receptor beta chain was obtained from a study of graft-versus-host responses after intestinal transplantation. At the level of the study: Recipients were given multivisceral, liver-intestinal, or isolated intestinal transplants. Every one of the recipients received anti-thymocyte globulin induction and afterwards took tacrolimus and steroids for around 3 years.

A note on this clone: Its antigen remains unidentified.

The CDR3 is made up of 15 amino acids. Unmatched junction bases numbered 11, after V lost 5 bases and J lost 7 bases. Germline V CDR1 and CDR2: MNHEY, SVGAGI. Method: immunoSEQ multiplex PCR; TCRdb's copy keeps in-frame clones and lacks some. This sample has around 88,000 clones, with roughly 80% found just once. Study results and caveats: Levels of circulating GvH clones at their peak were associated with early post-transplant HvG declines. The recipient marrow held GvH clones, and some of them showed up first in ileum or blood.

The chain is built from TRBV6-5 and TRBJ1-5, with 7 bases matching TRBD1. The sample was unstimulated CD8+ T cells sorted from spleen or lymph node cells, taken before intestinal transplant. This TCR derives from a human donor who received an intestinal transplant. The DNA for the CDR3 is TGTGCCAGCAGTCGAATTACAGGGGTTGACCAGCCCCAGCATTTT. This translates into CASSRITGVDQPQHF.